What follows are 23 T cell receptor beta chains derived from one specimen sequenced in a study of cytomegalovirus exposure and HLA in healthy donors. Vbeta (60) and Jbeta (13) primers were used in the PCR. Only in-frame clones appear in the TCRdb table, and some are missing; sequencing was by immunoSEQ multiplex PCR. The data contain roughly 70,000 clones, roughly 72% of them singletons. Sequenced input: PBMCs. The receptors shown here come from a man aged 45 to 65 in good health and CMV-seronegative.

The J gene is TRBJ2-3, the V gene TRBV6-5; D remains ambiguous. From germline, CDR1 is MNHEY and CDR2 SVGAGI. Trimming removed 6 bases at V and 3 bases at J, with 13 bases between. CDR3 length equals 14 residues. CDR3 coding DNA: TGTGCCAGCAGCCCACTGCTGAGGACAGATACGCAGTATTTT. Translating it yields CASSPLLRTDTQYF.

The V call is TRBV30, the J call TRBJ2-1; D is possibly TRBD1 (5 bases). V lost 3 bases and J lost 3, with 6 bases in between. The CDR3 is 12 amino acids. Germline CDR1 is GTSNPN and CDR2 is SVGIG (reference sequence). CDR3 residues: CAWSQGYNEQFF. CDR3 in DNA: TGTGCCTGGAGCCAGGGCTACAATGAGCAGTTCTTC.

This chain joins TRBV11-2 and TRBJ2-3; D not resolved. This CDR3 is built from 15 residues. V was clipped by 1 base and J by 5 bases, with 13 bases between them. The V gene's germline CDR1 is SGHAT and CDR2 FQNNGV. CDR3 in DNA: TGTGCCAGCAGCTTAGTTGCTTCTAGTGGAGATACGCAGTATTTT. This gives the protein CASSLVASSGDTQYF.

V is TRBV6-5 and J is TRBJ2-3, with D unresolved. The CDR3 is made up of 15 amino acids. Per the germline V gene, CDR1 is MNHEY and CDR2 is SVGAGI. The V gene lost 7 bases and the J gene lost 0 bases, with 14 bases spanning the gap. DNA of the CDR3: TGTGCCAGCAACCCTCTCGGTAATAGCACAGATACGCAGTATTTT. Translating gives CASNPLGNSTDTQYF.

This chain links TRBV4-3 with TRBJ1-2; D gene ambiguous. With 0 bases removed from V and 3 bases from J, the gap between germline ends came to 11 bases. The CDR3 is 15 amino acids. Germline V gives CDR1 LGHNA, CDR2 YSLEER. The CDR3 DNA reads TGCGCCAGCAGCCAAGATTTACGGGAGGACTATGGCTACACCTTC. Translated, it gives CASSQDLREDYGYTF.

The chain recombines TRBV4-2 with TRBJ2-2, with 8 nucleotides matching TRBD1. V shed 4 bases and J 4 bases; nucleotides not matched to a gene: 5. The CDR3 extends over 15 amino acids. Germline values: CDR1 LGHNA, CDR2 YNFKEQ. The CDR3 here is CASSPGTGTTGELFF. The CDR3 DNA reads TGTGCCAGCAGCCCTGGGACAGGAACCACCGGGGAGCTGTTTTTT.

V gene TRBV19 combines with J gene TRBJ1-2; TRBD1 matches at 8 bases. The CDR3 has 15 residues. Germline CDR1 LNHDA, CDR2 SQIVND (reference sequence). Losses at the gene ends were 6 bases for V and 8 bases for J; bases not matched to a gene: 14. CDR3 sequence (DNA): TGTGCCAGTAGAACCGGGACAGGAGGTCTAGGGGGCTACACCTTC. This translates into CASRTGTGGLGGYTF.

The count of this clone is one. The chain's CDR3 is CSVGTGGQPQHF. The DNA for the CDR3 is TGCAGCGTTGGGACAGGCGGTCAGCCCCAGCATTTT. The gene calls are TRBV29-1 and TRBJ1-5; 7 nucleotides match TRBD1. The CDR3 consists of 12 residues. The germline V gene has CDR1 SQVTM and CDR2 ANQGSEA. Losses at the gene ends were 4 bases for V and 6 bases for J; bases not matched to a gene: 3.

The V call is TRBV11-3, the J call TRBJ2-2, with 8 positions matching TRBD2. The V gene's germline CDR1 is SGHNT and CDR2 YENEEA. This CDR3 is built from 15 residues. The junction had 2 bases not matched to a gene; V was cut back by 1 base and J by 4 bases. The CDR3 sequence: CASSLGAGATGELFF. The DNA of the CDR3 is TGTGCCAGCAGCTTAGGAGCGGGAGCCACCGGGGAGCTGTTTTTT. Drawing the rest from reference TRBV11-3 and TRBJ2-2, the complete variable domain is EAGVVQSPRYKIIEKKQPVAFWCNPISGHNTLYWYLQNLGQGPELLIRYENEEAVDDSQLPKDRFSAERLKGVDSTLKIQPAELGDSAVYLCASSLGAGATGELFFGEGSRLTVL.

V and J are TRBV4-2 and TRBJ1-5; 8 bases align to TRBD1. Germline trimming cut 1 base from V and 0 bases from J; bases unmatched to any gene: 5. This CDR3 comprises 17 residues. The germline CDR1 and CDR2 sequences are LGHNA and YNFKEQ. The CDR3 region is CASSQGDRSVSNQPQHF. In nucleotides, the CDR3 is TGTGCCAGCAGCCAAGGGGACAGGTCGGTTAGCAATCAGCCCCAGCATTTT.

The chain carries TRBV6-1 and TRBJ1-5; D gene ambiguous. CDR1 and CDR2 from the germline V gene are MNHNS and SASEGT. Trimming cost V 5 bases and J 7 bases, with 15 bases left between them. This CDR3 is 14 amino acids long. The CDR3 bases are TGTGCCAGCAGTTCACACACAGCCAACCAGCCCCAGCATTTT. This encodes CASSSHTANQPQHF.

The rearrangement uses TRBV4-1 and TRBJ2-1; D is possibly TRBD2 (6 bases). The CDR3 length is 13 residues. Trimming took off 3 bases at V and 9 bases at J, with 12 bases between the two ends. CDR1 and CDR2 from the germline V gene are MGHRA and YSYEKL. This CDR3 reads CASSHATRGEQFF. DNA of the CDR3: TGCGCCAGCAGCCATGCGACTAGGGGTGAGCAGTTCTTC.

The chain links TRBV4-3 to TRBJ2-3; D remains ambiguous. CDR1 is LGHNA and CDR2 is YSLEER in the germline V gene. CDR3 length: 14 amino acids. V lost 0 bases to trimming and J lost 3 bases, with 7 bases between them. Written as DNA, the CDR3 is TGCGCCAGCAGCCAAGAAATAGCAACAGATACGCAGTATTTT. Translated: CASSQEIATDTQYF.

This chain connects TRBV27 to TRBJ2-7; TRBD2 aligns across 12 bases. Per germline, CDR1 MNHEY and CDR2 SMNVEV (reference sequence). Trimming took 6 bases from V and 3 from J; bases not matched to a gene: 24. This CDR3 spans 21 amino acids. This chain's CDR3 is CASRKLGSGLAGLPRHYEQYF. CDR3 DNA sequence: TGTGCCAGCAGAAAACTAGGGAGCGGACTAGCGGGACTCCCGAGACACTACGAGCAGTACTTC.

This clone came up a few times. V is TRBV5-1 and J is TRBJ2-1; 10 positions match TRBD2. Germline loops: CDR1 SGHRS, CDR2 YFSETQ. V dropped 2 bases and J dropped 4; count of bases not matched to a gene: 3. This CDR3 spans 15 amino acids. The CDR3 loop reads CASSFELAGYNEQFF. DNA for the CDR3: TGCGCCAGCAGCTTTGAACTAGCGGGGTACAATGAGCAGTTCTTC.

The rearrangement joins TRBV18 to TRBJ2-7, with a weak D call TRBD2 (5 bases). The CDR3 runs to 13 residues. V was trimmed by 3 bases and J by 3 bases, leaving 9 bases between them. The germline CDR1 and CDR2 sequences are KGHSH and LQKENI. The CDR3 nucleotides are TGTGCCAGCTCACCGAACGGGAACTACGAGCAGTACTTC. Its translation: CASSPNGNYEQYF.

V gene TRBV23-1 combines with J gene TRBJ2-3; D remains unclear. TRBV23-1 is flagged as an ORF with uncertain function. The CDR3 has 14 amino acids. The V and J ends lost 2 bases and 3 bases respectively, with 9 bases between them. CDR3 protein: CASSQPLYTDTQYF. The CDR3, as DNA: TGCGCCAGCAGTCAACCCCTCTATACAGATACGCAGTATTTT.

Concerning this clone: Mismatch with germline at one junction end may stem from a read error. The chain uses TRBV7-7 and TRBJ2-7; 9 nucleotides agree with TRBD2. Germline values: CDR1 SSHAT, CDR2 FNYEAQ (reference sequence). The CDR3 extends over 14 amino acids. CDR3 DNA: TGTGCTAGCAGCCCAGGGACTAGCAGCTACGAGCAGTACTTC. This translates into CASSPGTSSYEQYF.

A single count supports this clone. V is TRBV19 and J is TRBJ2-1; D not resolved. Trimming took 4 bases from V and 0 from J, leaving 16 bases between them. The CDR3 spans 17 residues. Per the germline V gene, CDR1 is LNHDA and CDR2 is SQIVND (reference sequence). The CDR3 is CASSTPFLLSSYNEQFF. DNA for the CDR3: TGTGCCAGTAGTACGCCGTTCCTCCTGAGCTCCTACAATGAGCAGTTCTTC. The full variable domain, rest sourced from reference TRBV19 and TRBJ2-1, is DGGITQSPKYLFRKEGQNVTLSCEQNLNHDAMYWYRQDPGQGLRLIYYSQIVNDFQKGDIAEGYSVSREKKESFPLTVTSAQKNPTAFYLCASSTPFLLSSYNEQFFGPGTRLTVL.

V gene TRBV5-1 combines with J gene TRBJ2-3; 8 nucleotides align to TRBD2. The CDR3 has 14 residues. Germline CDR1 reads SGHRS; CDR2 reads YFSETQ. The V gene end was trimmed by 7 bases and the J gene end by 4 bases; junction bases not matched to a gene: 8. CDR3 nucleotides: TGCGCCAGCCTTGGCGGGGGGCCGTCAGATACGCAGTATTTT. Its protein is CASLGGGPSDTQYF. The whole variable domain, filled in from reference TRBV5-1 and TRBJ2-3, reads KAGVTQTPRYLIKTRGQQVTLSCSPISGHRSVSWYQQTPGQGLQFLFEYFSETQRNKGNFPGRFSGRQFSNSRSEMNVSTLELGDSALYLCASLGGGPSDTQYFGPGTRLTVL.

The chain carries TRBV2 and TRBJ2-2; perhaps TRBD2 as D (6 bases). CDR3 length: 14 residues. From germline, CDR1 is SNHLY and CDR2 FYNNEI. Trimming took off 6 bases at V and 7 bases at J, with 15 bases between the two ends. The DNA of the CDR3 is TGTGCCAGCAGCGAAAGGGACTTTGGCGGGGAGCTGTTTTTT. Protein product: CASSERDFGGELFF.

This clone came up a few times. The chain carries TRBV27 and TRBJ1-1; 7 bases map to TRBD1. The germline gives CDR1 MNHEY, CDR2 SMNVEV (reference sequence). The ends lost 7 bases at V and 0 bases at J; junction bases unmatched: 11. CDR3 length: 16 amino acids. The CDR3: CASMGRQGGVNTEAFF. The DNA for the CDR3 is TGTGCCAGCATGGGAAGACAGGGCGGGGTGAACACTGAAGCTTTCTTT.

The V call is TRBV30, the J call TRBJ2-1; 7 bases are a match to TRBD1. The CDR3 totals 13 residues. The V gene's germline CDR1 is GTSNPN and CDR2 SVGIG (reference sequence). V shed 6 bases, J shed 4 bases, and the junction held 6 bases outside the gene matches. The CDR3 coding sequence is TGTGCCTGTACACGGGACAGATACAATGAGCAGTTCTTC. As protein: CACTRDRYNEQFF.